This note documents a single T cell receptor (beta chain) sequence. The data were taken from a study of T cell changes during pregnancy in multiple sclerosis. TCRdb's table, derived via immunoSEQ multiplex PCR, lists solely in-frame clones and lacks some. The repertoire holds about 93,000 clones, with 80% to 95% as singletons. Between the trimmed V and J ends, which lost 5 bases and 1 base, there was a span of 9 bases. CDR3 length: 14 residues. CDR1 is LNHDA, CDR2 SQIVND, per germline (reference sequence). The TCR sequence derives from a female donor with multiple sclerosis, enrolled in a pregnancy study. The rearrangement joins TRBV19 to TRBJ1-5, with a possible D match to TRBD1 (6 bases). Sequenced here: peripheral blood, sampled before pregnancy. CDR3 in DNA: TGTGCCAGTAGTTACAGGGCAAGCAATCAGCCCCAGCATTTT. It is translated as CASSYRASNQPQHF.